The 3 T cell receptor beta chains below were found in one sample sequenced in a study of PD-1 blockade in classical Hodgkin lymphoma (dated by TCRdb to 2018 to 2021). Library creation used the immunoSEQ multiplex PCR assay. The immuneACCESS repertoire file appears here via TCRdb, limited to in-frame rearrangements. These files lack a portion of the clones; in checked studies, under half of the deficit traces to unresolved V genes, and the cause of the others is not known. Across this sample there are 8,500 to 14,000 clones, with approximately 84% seen only once. Clones ranked in the top ten supply approximately 5% of the sample. The time point label corresponds to: cycle 2 day 1 (C2D1) of nivolumab. Relapse after autologous stem cell transplantation had occurred in all trial patients, and cohorts A, B and C were distinguished by prior brentuximab vedotin exposure. The specimen was peripheral blood mononuclear cells (PBMCs), collected before the second cycle of nivolumab. The receptors come from a human donor with classical Hodgkin lymphoma.

This clone has a handful of counts. This chain links TRBV5-1 with TRBJ2-5, with a tentative D call TRBD2 (6 bases). Germline CDR1 reads SGHRS; CDR2 reads YFSETQ. Trimming stripped 0 bases from V and 3 bases from J, with 15 bases between. The CDR3 contains 16 residues. CDR3 loop: CASSLGGGGPKETQYF. The CDR3 nucleotides read TGCGCCAGCAGCTTGGGGGGTGGAGGGCCCAAAGAGACCCAGTACTTC.

J is TRBJ1-6 and V is TRBV9; 7 bases are a match to TRBD1. The CDR3 runs 15 residues. Looked up from germline, CDR1 is SGDLS and CDR2 is YYNGEE. Trimming at V came to 3 bases and at J to 3 bases, leaving 3 bases not matched to a gene. CDR3 nucleotides: TGTGCCAGCAGCGGCCGACAGGGCTATAATTCACCCCTCCACTTT. Protein sequence: CASSGRQGYNSPLHF. The full variable domain, rest sourced from reference TRBV9 and TRBJ1-6, is DSGVTQTPKHLITATGQRVTLRCSPRSGDLSVYWYQQSLDQGLQFLIQYYNGEERAKGNILERFSAQQFPDLHSELNLSSLELGDSALYFCASSGRQGYNSPLHFGNGTRLTVT.

The chain carries TRBV7-3 and TRBJ2-2, with a possible D match to TRBD1 (6 bases). From germline, CDR1 is SGHTA and CDR2 FQGTGA. The CDR3 consists of 16 residues. Trimming left V 1 base short and J 3 bases short, with 12 bases between. The CDR3 reads CASSLIASGDTGELFF. CDR3 DNA: TGTGCCAGCAGCTTAATAGCGTCAGGGGACACCGGGGAGCTGTTTTTT.